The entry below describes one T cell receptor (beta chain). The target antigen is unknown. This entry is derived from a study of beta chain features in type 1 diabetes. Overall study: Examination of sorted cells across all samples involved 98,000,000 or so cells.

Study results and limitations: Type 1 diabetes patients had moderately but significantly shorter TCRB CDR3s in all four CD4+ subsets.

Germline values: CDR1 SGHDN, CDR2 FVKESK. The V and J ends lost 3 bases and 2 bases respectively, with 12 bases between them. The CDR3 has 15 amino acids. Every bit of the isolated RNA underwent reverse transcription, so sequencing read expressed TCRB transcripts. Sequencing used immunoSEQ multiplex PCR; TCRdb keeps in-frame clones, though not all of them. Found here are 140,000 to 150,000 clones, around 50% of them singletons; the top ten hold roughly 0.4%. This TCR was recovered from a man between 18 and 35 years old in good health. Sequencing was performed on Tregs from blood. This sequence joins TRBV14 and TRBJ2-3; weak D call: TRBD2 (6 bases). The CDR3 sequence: CASSQTGVLTDTQYF. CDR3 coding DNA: TGTGCCAGCAGCCAGACGGGGGTCCTCACAGATACGCAGTATTTT.